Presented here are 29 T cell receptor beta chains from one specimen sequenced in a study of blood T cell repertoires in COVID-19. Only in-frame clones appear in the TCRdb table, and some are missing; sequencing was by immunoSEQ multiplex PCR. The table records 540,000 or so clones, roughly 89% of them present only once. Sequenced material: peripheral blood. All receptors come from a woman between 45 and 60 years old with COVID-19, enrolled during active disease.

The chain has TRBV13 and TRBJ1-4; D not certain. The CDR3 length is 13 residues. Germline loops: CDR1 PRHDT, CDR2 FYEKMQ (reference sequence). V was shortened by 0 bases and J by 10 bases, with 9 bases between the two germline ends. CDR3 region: CASSLGREGKLFF. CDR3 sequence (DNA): TGTGCCAGCAGCTTAGGCCGGGAAGGAAAACTGTTTTTT.

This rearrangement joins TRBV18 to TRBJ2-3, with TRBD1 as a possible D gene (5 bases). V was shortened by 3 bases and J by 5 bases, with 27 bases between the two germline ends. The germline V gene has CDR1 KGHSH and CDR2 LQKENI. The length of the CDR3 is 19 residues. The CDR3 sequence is CASSPHPALPGKKRDTQYF. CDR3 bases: TGTGCCAGCTCACCTCACCCAGCCCTTCCAGGGAAAAAAAGAGATACGCAGTATTTT.

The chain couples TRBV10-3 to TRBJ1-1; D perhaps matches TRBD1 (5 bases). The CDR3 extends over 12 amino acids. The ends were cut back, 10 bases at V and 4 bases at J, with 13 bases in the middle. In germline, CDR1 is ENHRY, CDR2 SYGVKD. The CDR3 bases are TGTGCCACCTGGGGGGTTCCCACTGAAGCTTTCTTT. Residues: CATWGVPTEAFF.

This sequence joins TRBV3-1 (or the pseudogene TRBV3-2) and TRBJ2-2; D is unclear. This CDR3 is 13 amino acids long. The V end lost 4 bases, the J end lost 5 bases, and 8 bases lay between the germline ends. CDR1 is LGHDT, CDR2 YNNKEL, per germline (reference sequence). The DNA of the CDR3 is TGTGCCAGCAGCCCCTTGGAGACCGGGGAGCTGTTTTTT. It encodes CASSPLETGELFF.

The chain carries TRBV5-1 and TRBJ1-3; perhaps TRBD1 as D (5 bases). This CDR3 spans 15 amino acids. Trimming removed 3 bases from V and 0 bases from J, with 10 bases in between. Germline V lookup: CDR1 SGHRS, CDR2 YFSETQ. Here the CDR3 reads CASSSTGGSGNTIYF. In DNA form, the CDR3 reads TGCGCCAGCAGCTCGACGGGGGGCTCTGGAAACACCATATATTTT.

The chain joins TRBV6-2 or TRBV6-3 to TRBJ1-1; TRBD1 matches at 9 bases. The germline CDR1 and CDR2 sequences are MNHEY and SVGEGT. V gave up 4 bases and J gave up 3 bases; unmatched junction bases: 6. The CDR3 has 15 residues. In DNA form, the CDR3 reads TGTGCCAGCAGTTCCCACAGGGGGCAATACACTGAAGCTTTCTTT. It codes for CASSSHRGQYTEAFF.

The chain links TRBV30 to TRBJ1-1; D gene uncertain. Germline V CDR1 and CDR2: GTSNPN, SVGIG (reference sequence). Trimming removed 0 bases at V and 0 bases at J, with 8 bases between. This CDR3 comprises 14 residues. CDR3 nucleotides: TGTGCCTGGAGTGTAAACTCCGTGAACACTGAAGCTTTCTTT. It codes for CAWSVNSVNTEAFF.

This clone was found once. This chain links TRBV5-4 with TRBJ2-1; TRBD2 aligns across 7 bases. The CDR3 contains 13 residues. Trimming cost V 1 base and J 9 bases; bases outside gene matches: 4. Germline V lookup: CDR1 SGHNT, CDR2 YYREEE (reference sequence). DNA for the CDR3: TGTGCCAGCAGCTTGTCGGGGGGAGGTGAGCAGTTCTTC. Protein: CASSLSGGGEQFF.

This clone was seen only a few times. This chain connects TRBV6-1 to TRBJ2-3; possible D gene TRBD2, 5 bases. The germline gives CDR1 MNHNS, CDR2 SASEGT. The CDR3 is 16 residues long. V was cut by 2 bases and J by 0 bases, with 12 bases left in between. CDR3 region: CASSEFGRTSTDTQYF. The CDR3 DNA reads TGTGCCAGCAGTGAATTTGGTAGGACTAGCACAGATACGCAGTATTTT.

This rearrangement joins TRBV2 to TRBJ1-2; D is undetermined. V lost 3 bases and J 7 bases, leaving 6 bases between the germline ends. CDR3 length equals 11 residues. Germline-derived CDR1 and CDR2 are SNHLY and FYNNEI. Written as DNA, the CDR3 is TGTGCCAGCAGTGAGGAGGCTGGCTACACCTTC. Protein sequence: CASSEEAGYTF.

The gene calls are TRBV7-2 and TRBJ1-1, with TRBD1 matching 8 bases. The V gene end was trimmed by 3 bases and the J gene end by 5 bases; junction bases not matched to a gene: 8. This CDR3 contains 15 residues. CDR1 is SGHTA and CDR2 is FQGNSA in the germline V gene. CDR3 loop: CASSLRQGLETEAFF. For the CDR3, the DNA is TGTGCCAGCAGCTTGCGACAGGGGTTAGAGACTGAAGCTTTCTTT.

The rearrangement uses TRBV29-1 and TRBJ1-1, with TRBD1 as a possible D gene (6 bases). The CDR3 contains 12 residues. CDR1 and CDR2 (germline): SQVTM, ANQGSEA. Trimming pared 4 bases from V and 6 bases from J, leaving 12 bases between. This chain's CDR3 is CSVVGGAAEAFF. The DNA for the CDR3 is TGCAGCGTTGTAGGGGGGGCTGCTGAAGCTTTCTTT.

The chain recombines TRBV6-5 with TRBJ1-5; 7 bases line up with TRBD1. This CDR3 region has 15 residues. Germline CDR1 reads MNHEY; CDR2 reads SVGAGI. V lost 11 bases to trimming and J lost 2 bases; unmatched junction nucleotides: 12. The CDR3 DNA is TGTGCCGCCCTTCGGAAGGGGGCTGGCAATCAGCCCCAGCATTTT. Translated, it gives CAALRKGAGNQPQHF.

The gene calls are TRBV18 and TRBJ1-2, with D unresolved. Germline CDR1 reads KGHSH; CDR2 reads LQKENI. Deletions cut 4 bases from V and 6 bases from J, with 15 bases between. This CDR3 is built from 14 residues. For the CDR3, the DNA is TGTGCCAGCTCACTTGCAGGAACTTCGGATGGCTACACCTTC. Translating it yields CASSLAGTSDGYTF.

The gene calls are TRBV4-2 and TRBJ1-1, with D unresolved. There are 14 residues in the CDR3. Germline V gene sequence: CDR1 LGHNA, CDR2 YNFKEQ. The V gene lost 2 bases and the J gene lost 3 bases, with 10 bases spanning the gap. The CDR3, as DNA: TGTGCCAGCAGCCAACCGGGGTCGGACACTGAAGCTTTCTTT. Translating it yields CASSQPGSDTEAFF.

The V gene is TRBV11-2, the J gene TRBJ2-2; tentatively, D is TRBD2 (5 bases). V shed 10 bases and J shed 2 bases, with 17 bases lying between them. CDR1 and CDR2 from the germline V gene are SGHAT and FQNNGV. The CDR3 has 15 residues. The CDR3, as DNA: TGTGCCACCCAGCCCCCTAGCCGTAACACCGGGGAGCTGTTTTTT. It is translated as CATQPPSRNTGELFF.

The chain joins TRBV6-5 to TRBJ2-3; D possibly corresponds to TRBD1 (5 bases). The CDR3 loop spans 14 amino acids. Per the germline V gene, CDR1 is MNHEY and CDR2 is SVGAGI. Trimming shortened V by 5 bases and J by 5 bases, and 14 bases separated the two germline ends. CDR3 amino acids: CASSLGHLLDTQYF. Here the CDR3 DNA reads TGTGCCAGCAGTCTTGGACACCTCTTAGATACGCAGTATTTT.

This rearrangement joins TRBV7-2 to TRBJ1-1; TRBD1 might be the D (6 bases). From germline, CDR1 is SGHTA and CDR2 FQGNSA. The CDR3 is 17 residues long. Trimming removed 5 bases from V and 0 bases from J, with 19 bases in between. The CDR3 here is CASSLGGPYSLNTEAFF. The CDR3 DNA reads TGTGCCAGCAGCCTGGGGGGGCCTTATTCCTTGAACACTGAAGCTTTCTTT.

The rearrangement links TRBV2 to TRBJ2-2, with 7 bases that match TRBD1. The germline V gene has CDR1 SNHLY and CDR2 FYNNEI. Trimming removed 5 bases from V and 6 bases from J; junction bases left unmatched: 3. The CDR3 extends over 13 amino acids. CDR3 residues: CASSYRGPGELFF. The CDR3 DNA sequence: TGTGCCAGCAGTTACAGGGGCCCCGGGGAGCTGTTTTTT.

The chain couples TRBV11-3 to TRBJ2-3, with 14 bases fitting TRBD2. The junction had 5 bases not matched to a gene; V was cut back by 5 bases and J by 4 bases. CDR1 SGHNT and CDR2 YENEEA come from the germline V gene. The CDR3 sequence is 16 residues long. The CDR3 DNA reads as TGTGCCAGCAGCCATCGGACTAGCGGGGGGTCAGATACGCAGTATTTT. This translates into CASSHRTSGGSDTQYF.

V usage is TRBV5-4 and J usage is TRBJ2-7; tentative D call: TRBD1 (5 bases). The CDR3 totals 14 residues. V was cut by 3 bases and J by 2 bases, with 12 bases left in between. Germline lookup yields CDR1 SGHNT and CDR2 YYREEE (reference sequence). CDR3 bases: TGTGCCAGCAGCTCGAAGACAGCCACCTACGAGCAGTACTTC. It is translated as CASSSKTATYEQYF.

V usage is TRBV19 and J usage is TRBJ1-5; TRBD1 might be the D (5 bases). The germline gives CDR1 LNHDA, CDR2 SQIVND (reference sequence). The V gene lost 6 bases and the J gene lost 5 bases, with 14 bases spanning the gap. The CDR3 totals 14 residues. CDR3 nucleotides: TGTGCCAGTAGCTCGGAGGGGCGGTATCAGCCCCAGCATTTT. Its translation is CASSSEGRYQPQHF.

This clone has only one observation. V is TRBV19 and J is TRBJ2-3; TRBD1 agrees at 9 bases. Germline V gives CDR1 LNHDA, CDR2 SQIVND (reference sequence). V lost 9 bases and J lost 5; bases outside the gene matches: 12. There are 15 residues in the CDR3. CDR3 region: CASSPGTGRIDTQYF. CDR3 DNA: TGTGCCAGCTCCCCCGGGACAGGGAGGATAGATACGCAGTATTTT.

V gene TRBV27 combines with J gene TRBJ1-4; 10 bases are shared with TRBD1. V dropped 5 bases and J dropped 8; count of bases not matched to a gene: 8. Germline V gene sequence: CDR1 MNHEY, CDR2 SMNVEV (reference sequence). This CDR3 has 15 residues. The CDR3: CASSEAGQGGEKLFF. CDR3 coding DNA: TGTGCCAGCAGTGAGGCCGGACAGGGGGGGGAAAAACTGTTTTTT.

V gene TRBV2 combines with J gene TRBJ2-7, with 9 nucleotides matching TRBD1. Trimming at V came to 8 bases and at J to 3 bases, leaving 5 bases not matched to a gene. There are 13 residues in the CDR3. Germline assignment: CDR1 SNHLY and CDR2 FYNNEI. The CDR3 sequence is CASLPGQGYEQYF. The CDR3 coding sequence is TGTGCCAGCCTTCCGGGACAGGGCTACGAGCAGTACTTC.

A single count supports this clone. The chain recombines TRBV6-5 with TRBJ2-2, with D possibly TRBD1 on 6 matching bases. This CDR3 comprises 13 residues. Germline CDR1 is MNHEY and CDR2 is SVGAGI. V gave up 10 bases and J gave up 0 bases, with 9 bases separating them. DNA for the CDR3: TGTGCCACAGGGGCCCCGAACACCGGGGAGCTGTTTTTT. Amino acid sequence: CATGAPNTGELFF.

CDR3 region: CASSMDGLLYGYTF. CDR3 nucleotide sequence: TGCGCCAGCAGCATGGACGGTCTATTGTATGGCTACACCTTC. The V and J genes are TRBV5-1 and TRBJ1-2; no clear D. V gave up 4 bases and J gave up 5 bases, with 15 bases separating them. The CDR3 contains 14 residues. Germline V gene sequence: CDR1 SGHRS, CDR2 YFSETQ.

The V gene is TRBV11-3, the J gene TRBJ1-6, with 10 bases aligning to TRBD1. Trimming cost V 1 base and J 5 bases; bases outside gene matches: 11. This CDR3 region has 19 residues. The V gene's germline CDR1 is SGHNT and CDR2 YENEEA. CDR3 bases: TGTGCCAGCAGCTTAGGGCGGTCGGAGACAGGGGGCGATAATTCACCCCTCCACTTT. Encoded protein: CASSLGRSETGGDNSPLHF.

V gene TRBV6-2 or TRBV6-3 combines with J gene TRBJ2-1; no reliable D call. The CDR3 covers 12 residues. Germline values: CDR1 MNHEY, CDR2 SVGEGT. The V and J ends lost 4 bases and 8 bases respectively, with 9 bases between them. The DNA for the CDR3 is TGTGCCAGCAGTTGGATCAGCGATGAGCAGTTCTTC. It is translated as CASSWISDEQFF.